This T cell receptor beta chain was observed in a study of blood T cell repertoires in COVID-19 (dated by TCRdb to between 2020 and 2021). Background on the whole study: Samples from collaborators originated in the United States, Italy and Spain and spanned both the acute and convalescent phases of COVID-19. The repertoires were released in a freely available public database intended as a resource for research on the immune response to SARS-CoV-2. The dataset comprised deeply sampled blood TCRbeta repertoires from subjects exposed to, actively infected with, or recovered from COVID-19. The samples were drawn from two sources: the first 160 participants of the ongoing ImmuneRACE study, and over 950 subjects contributed by 6 global collaborators. Nearly every sample came with metadata listing a de-identified subject ID, COVID-19 status, age in years and sex. The prospective study material was composed of cDNA or gDNA derived from T cells, B-cell-depleted T cells, or PBMCs. Where available, HLA class I and class II types were obtained from metadata supplied by the sample provider rather than from assay-based typing.

Whole blood was collected in K2EDTA tubes by collaborating institutions according to the institutions' own protocols. Collaborator samples were shipped for TCRbeta analysis as frozen whole blood, isolated PBMCs, or DNA extracted from either sample type. Notes on this clone: Its antigen specificity is not known. No base quality information exists; no much larger clone differs at one position.

The germline V gene (reference sequence) supplies CDR1 MNHEY and CDR2 SMNVEV. V has 5 bases trimmed and J has 5 bases trimmed; junction bases matching no gene number 6. Counted from cysteine to phenylalanine, this CDR3 has 14 amino acids. The only DNA kept is the CDR3, 42 bases in frame from the first base. On the study overall, not on this receptor specifically: The quantity of clinical and demographic metadata differed by source and by participant and was supplied without curation.

The immunoSEQ Assay, a bias-controlled multiplex PCR, was used to amplify TCRbeta CDR3 regions from genomic DNA. Turning to the authors' computational methods: The number of nucleated cells in each sample was estimated from the amplification of reference gene primers within the assay. To quantify the absolute abundance of each unique TCRbeta CDR3 rearrangement, sequence reads were collapsed and filtered. For each sample, productive Simpson clonality was calculated as the square root of Simpson's diversity index across productive rearrangements. This is the immuneACCESS table as TCRdb keeps it, with only in-frame sequences that have V and J called. A part of the clones is gone; compared with another copy, unresolved V genes explain less than half, and the rest is unexplained. Clone size and the V and J calls come from that table; the DNA yielded D and trimming. The sample data list 98,000 or so clones, and about 86% of these were observed just once. 13% of the sample lies in the top ten.

The sample taken for sequencing was peripheral blood. The chain uses TRBV27 and TRBJ2-5; TRBD2 aligns with 9 central bases. The receptor's source is an older woman in a cohort sampled during active or convalescent COVID-19. The CDR3 region reads CASSTGLAVETQYF. Here is the DNA: TGTGCCAGCAGTACGGGACTAGCCGTGGAGACCCAGTACTTC.